This is a list of T cell receptor beta chains from one sample in a study of shared clonotypes between healthy human individuals. Libraries were prepared by immunoSEQ multiplex PCR; TCRdb keeps only in-frame clonotypes and omits some of them. The table lists roughly 650,000 clones, approximately 97% of them singletons. The sequencing input was naive CD4+ T cells sorted from blood. These TCRs come from a woman aged 25-40 years in good health. Each CDR3 is given with its conserved first and last residue. A D gene is named only where the DNA matches it firmly. Clone size, where shown, is once, few, many, or a class for clones that have expanded.

abundance,v_gene,d_gene,j_gene,CDR3aa,CDR3nt
.,TRBV6-1,.,TRBJ1-2,CASSGAPRVHYGYTF,TGTGCCAGCAGTGGGGCCCCCAGGGTGCACTATGGCTACACCTTC
once,TRBV15,TRBD1,TRBJ1-2,CATSRTGERYGYTF,TGTGCCACCAGCAGGACAGGGGAACGCTATGGCTACACCTTC
.,TRBV29-1,.,TRBJ2-3,CSVVGYGVTDTQYF,TGCAGCGTTGTAGGTTACGGAGTCACAGATACGCAGTATTTT
.,TRBV6-5,.,TRBJ2-7,CASSYGQKAYEQYF,TGTGCCAGCAGTTACGGCCAGAAAGCCTACGAGCAGTACTTC
.,TRBV29-1,.,TRBJ2-1,CSVGSAIYNEQFF,TGCAGCGTTGGGTCTGCTATCTACAATGAGCAGTTCTTC
.,TRBV5-8,.,TRBJ2-7,CASSLRTGVNYEQYF,TGTGCCAGCAGCTTGAGAACGGGAGTAAACTACGAGCAGTACTTC
once,TRBV10-2,.,TRBJ2-3,CASSYGVGTDTQYF,TGCGCCAGCAGTTACGGGGTTGGCACAGATACGCAGTATTTT
.,TRBV23-1,TRBD2,TRBJ2-1,CASTWTSNAEQFF,TGCGCCAGCACATGGACTAGCAATGCTGAGCAGTTCTTC
.,TRBV19,.,TRBJ1-4,CASSMGRRGATNEKLFF,TGTGCCAGTAGTATGGGGAGAAGAGGAGCAACTAATGAAAAACTGTTTTTT
.,TRBV4-2,TRBD2,TRBJ2-3,CASSQDNSGTSSDTQYF,TGTGCCAGCAGCCAAGACAATAGCGGGACATCCTCAGATACGCAGTATTTT
.,TRBV6-1,.,TRBJ1-5,CASSDSNQPQHF,TGTGCCAGCAGCGACAGCAATCAGCCCCAGCATTTT
.,TRBV10-1,.,TRBJ2-2,CAIPRPGLMWELFF,TGCGCCATCCCCCGACCGGGGCTCATGTGGGAGCTGTTTTTT
.,TRBV28,.,TRBJ1-2,CASNPDSSNYGYTF,TGTGCCAGCAATCCAGACAGTTCTAACTATGGCTACACCTTC
.,TRBV4-2,.,TRBJ2-3,CASSQEEGGRRHTQYF,TGTGCCAGCAGCCAAGAAGAGGGGGGACGCCGGCATACGCAGTATTTT
.,TRBV27,.,TRBJ2-7,CASSLDSGAHGAYEQYF,TGTGCCAGCAGTCTCGACTCGGGCGCCCACGGAGCGTACGAGCAGTACTTC
.,TRBV19,.,TRBJ1-2,CASSVREFGYTF,TGTGCCAGTAGTGTTAGGGAATTCGGCTACACCTTC
.,TRBV28,TRBD1,TRBJ2-1,CATETGTYNEQFF,TGTGCCACCGAGACAGGGACCTACAATGAGCAGTTCTTC
.,TRBV28,.,TRBJ1-5,CASSRTMGVLDQPQHF,TGTGCCAGCAGCCGAACGATGGGAGTTCTAGATCAGCCCCAGCATTTT
.,TRBV14,.,TRBJ2-7,CASSQSEVWGTAYEQYF,TGTGCCAGCAGCCAATCGGAAGTGTGGGGGACTGCCTACGAGCAGTACTTC
.,TRBV18,.,TRBJ1-1,CASSPIQGGSVSEAFF,TGTGCCAGCTCACCGATACAGGGCGGGAGTGTTTCTGAAGCTTTCTTT
.,TRBV11-3,TRBD2,TRBJ2-1,CASSSSGNSYNEQFF,TGTGCCAGCAGCTCTAGCGGGAACTCCTACAATGAGCAGTTCTTC
.,TRBV6-1,.,TRBJ1-1,CASSEGGRGNTEAFF,TGTGCCAGCAGTGAGGGGGGCAGGGGGAACACTGAAGCTTTCTTT
.,TRBV28,TRBD2,TRBJ2-1,CASSLPFLGLAGGGNEQFF,TGTGCCAGCAGTTTACCCTTCCTGGGACTAGCGGGAGGAGGGAATGAGCAGTTCTTC
.,TRBV6-7,.,TRBJ2-7,CASSYYRGYEQYF,TGTGCCAGCAGTTACTATAGAGGGTACGAGCAGTACTTC
.,TRBV5-1,TRBD1,TRBJ2-7,CASSLEGASGTYEQYF,TGCGCCAGCAGCTTGGAGGGGGCTAGTGGCACCTACGAGCAGTACTTC
.,TRBV19,TRBD1,TRBJ2-5,CASKGRGGVFETQYF,TGTGCCAGCAAAGGGAGAGGGGGCGTCTTCGAGACCCAGTACTTC
once,TRBV19,TRBD1,TRBJ2-7,CASAKDRSNPYEQYF,TGTGCCAGTGCGAAGGACAGGTCGAACCCCTACGAGCAGTACTTC
.,TRBV21-1,.,TRBJ2-7,CASSKGIVAAFRSYEQYF,TGTGCCAGCAGCAAAGGAATTGTGGCAGCCTTCCGATCCTACGAGCAGTACTTC
.,TRBV2,.,TRBJ2-3,CASRWLGANTDTQYF,TGTGCCAGCAGATGGCTCGGGGCAAACACAGATACGCAGTATTTT
.,TRBV5-6,TRBD1,TRBJ2-3,CASSLVDRDADTQYF,TGTGCCAGCAGCTTGGTAGACAGGGACGCAGATACGCAGTATTTT
once,TRBV11-2,TRBD2,TRBJ2-5,CASSLAPSAGAKRTQYF,TGTGCCAGCAGCTTAGCCCCTTCGGCGGGAGCCAAGAGAACCCAGTACTTC
.,TRBV7-2,.,TRBJ1-5,CASSLVGGSSNQPQHF,TGTGCCAGCAGCTTAGTCGGAGGGTCTAGCAATCAGCCCCAGCATTTT
.,TRBV10-1,.,TRBJ1-1,CASSESTGWSEAFF,TGCGCCAGCAGTGAGTCAACCGGGTGGAGTGAAGCTTTCTTT
.,TRBV10-3,.,TRBJ1-1,CAISDIGSEAFF,TGTGCCATCAGTGATATTGGCTCTGAAGCTTTCTTT
once,TRBV29-1,.,TRBJ1-3,CSVSQDANISGNTIYF,TGCAGCGTCTCTCAAGATGCGAACATTTCTGGAAACACCATATATTTT
.,TRBV7-2,.,TRBJ2-2,CASTSAPNTGELFF,TGTGCCAGCACCTCCGCCCCGAACACCGGGGAGCTGTTTTTT
.,TRBV5-1,TRBD1,TRBJ1-1,CASSRDSMNTEAFF,TGCGCCAGCAGCCGGGACAGCATGAACACTGAAGCTTTCTTT
.,TRBV18,TRBD1,TRBJ1-2,CASSPRTGGYGYTF,TGTGCCAGCTCACCAAGGACAGGAGGCTATGGCTACACCTTC
.,TRBV7-2,.,TRBJ1-6,CASSLVDLPNSPLHF,TGTGCCAGCAGCTTGGTGGACCTGCCGAATTCACCCCTCCACTTT
once,TRBV6-6,.,TRBJ2-7,CASTPSGQNYEQYF,TGTGCCAGCACCCCCTCGGGACAAAACTACGAGCAGTACTTC
.,TRBV28,.,TRBJ1-2,CASSPRPRRGYTF,TGTGCCAGCAGTCCTAGGCCCCGAAGGGGCTACACCTTC
.,TRBV5-6,TRBD2,TRBJ2-1,CASSLAIAGIEQFF,TGTGCCAGCAGCTTGGCGATAGCGGGTATTGAGCAGTTCTTC
.,TRBV2,.,TRBJ2-1,CASSLGLSSYNEQFF,TGTGCCAGCAGTCTCGGGCTGAGCTCCTACAATGAGCAGTTCTTC
.,TRBV20-1,.,TRBJ2-5,CSRDFPETQYF,TGCAGTCGGGACTTTCCAGAGACCCAGTACTTC
.,TRBV6-4,.,TRBJ2-3,CASSPDRHRLGRTDTQYF,TGTGCCAGCAGCCCCGACAGGCACAGACTAGGCCGCACAGATACGCAGTATTTT
once,TRBV18,TRBD1,TRBJ1-2,CASSPLLGDRVAGSHGYTF,TGTGCCAGCTCACCACTCTTGGGCGACAGGGTAGCCGGATCCCATGGCTACACCTTC
few,TRBV5-6,.,TRBJ1-5,CASSLRGNQPQHF,TGTGCCAGCAGCTTGCGGGGGAATCAGCCCCAGCATTTT
.,TRBV18,.,TRBJ2-3,CASSRPSTDTQYF,TGTGCCAGCTCACGGCCCAGCACAGATACGCAGTATTTT
.,TRBV28,.,TRBJ2-7,CASRGAGTKSVEQYF,TGTGCCAGCAGGGGGGCCGGGACAAAATCAGTCGAGCAGTACTTC
.,TRBV5-5,.,TRBJ1-3,CASSPATGSSGNTIYF,TGTGCCAGCAGCCCGGCGACGGGCAGCTCTGGAAACACCATATATTTT